This T cell receptor (beta chain) was sequenced during a study of graft-versus-host responses after intestinal transplantation. On the study more broadly: Recipients were given multivisceral, liver-intestinal, or isolated intestinal transplants.

As for this clone: Antigen: not known.

Broader study findings: The study found high graft-versus-host to host-versus-graft clonal ratios in allografts of patients with graft-donor T cell macrochimerism. Early declines in HvG clones that occurred post-transplant were associated with peak circulating GvH clone levels.

Profiling relied on immunoSEQ multiplex PCR, and the TCRdb table lists in-frame clones only, not all of them. Of about 100,000 clones listed, 75% to 95% are singletons. V lost 5 bases and J lost 4, with 8 bases in between. Germline V gene sequence: CDR1 LNHDA, CDR2 SQIVND (reference sequence). This CDR3 is built from 13 residues. This TCR was sampled from a human patient who received an intestinal transplant, so some T cells may come from the graft donor. Specimen: PBMCs, collected 450 to 480 days after intestinal transplant. J is TRBJ1-4 and V is TRBV19, with D uncertain. The CDR3 sequence is CASSWVVNEKLFF. CDR3 coding DNA: TGTGCCAGTAGTTGGGTCGTTAATGAAAAACTGTTTTTT.